The 26 T cell receptor beta chains in this list originate from one sample, sequenced in a study of shared clonotypes between healthy human individuals. Produced via immunoSEQ multiplex PCR; TCRdb's table is partial and in-frame only. This table has around 940,000 clones, roughly 72% appearing once. The sequenced sample was memory CD4+ T cells sorted from blood. The subset denotes: CD45RA-negative fraction. These receptors were taken from a man aged 18 to 30 in good health.

The chain has TRBV5-1 and TRBJ1-3, with unresolved D. Between the trimmed V and J ends, which lost 7 bases and 0 bases, there was a span of 8 bases. The germline gives CDR1 SGHRS, CDR2 YFSETQ. This CDR3 has 13 amino acids. The CDR3 reads CASLLHSGNTIYF. CDR3 in DNA: TGCGCCAGCCTACTTCACTCTGGAAACACCATATATTTT.

V usage is TRBV2 and J usage is TRBJ1-2; TRBD1 might be the D (5 bases). Germline CDR1 SNHLY, CDR2 FYNNEI. The CDR3 spans 12 residues. V was clipped by 8 bases and J by 0 bases, with 7 bases between them. CDR3 sequence (DNA): TGTGCCAGCGGGGGGACTAACTATGGCTACACCTTC. Translation gives CASGGTNYGYTF. Full variable domain (rest looked up from reference TRBV2 and TRBJ1-2): EPEVTQTPSHQVTQMGQEVILRCVPISNHLYFYWYRQILGQKVEFLVSFYNNEISEKSEIFDDQFSVERPDGSNFTLKIRSTKLEDSAMYFCASGGTNYGYTFGSGTRLTVV.

The chain has TRBV5-1 and TRBJ1-4; D is unresolved. Germline V gene lookup returns CDR1 SGHRS and CDR2 YFSETQ. The CDR3 sequence is 15 residues long. Trimming stripped 1 base from V and 0 bases from J, with 7 bases between. CDR3 coding DNA: TGCGCCAGCAGCTTGTCAGGAACAACTAATGAAAAACTGTTTTTT. Translating it yields CASSLSGTTNEKLFF.

The genes are TRBV9 and TRBJ2-1, with 10 positions matching TRBD2. The V gene's germline CDR1 is SGDLS and CDR2 YYNGEE. V shed 0 bases, J shed 9 bases, and the junction held 15 bases outside the gene matches. CDR3 length equals 18 residues. The CDR3 DNA follows: TGTGCCAGCAGCGTAGGCATTAGCGGGAGGTCATACAATGGTGAGCAGTTCTTC. Protein: CASSVGISGRSYNGEQFF.

The chain has TRBV6-1 and TRBJ2-6; maybe TRBD1 (6 bases). The V end lost 4 bases, the J end lost 4 bases, and 23 bases lay between the germline ends. CDR1 MNHNS and CDR2 SASEGT come from the germline V gene. The CDR3 totals 19 residues. In DNA form, the CDR3 reads TGTGCCAGCAGTGCATTCATTGGGGGCGCGATACCCGGGGCCAACGTCCTGACTTTC. This encodes CASSAFIGGAIPGANVLTF.

The chain uses TRBV19 and TRBJ2-5, with 7 positions matching TRBD1. Germline V gives CDR1 LNHDA, CDR2 SQIVND (reference sequence). Unmatched junction bases numbered 11, after V lost 5 bases and J lost 2 bases. The CDR3 has 16 residues. The CDR3 nucleotides are TGTGCCAGTAGTTTAAGACAGGGCGGTCATCAAGAGACCCAGTACTTC. This gives the protein CASSLRQGGHQETQYF.

The V call is TRBV18, the J call TRBJ1-4, with D unclear. Trimming stripped 11 bases from V and 3 bases from J, with 13 bases between. In germline, CDR1 is KGHSH, CDR2 LQKENI. There are 13 residues in the CDR3. Here the CDR3 reads CAVSAEANEKLFF. CDR3 sequence (DNA): TGTGCCGTTTCGGCCGAGGCTAATGAAAAACTGTTTTTT. The whole variable domain, remainder taken from reference TRBV18 and TRBJ1-4, is NAGVMQNPRHLVRRRGQEARLRCSPMKGHSHVYWYRQLPEEGLKFMVYLQKENIIDESGMPKERFSAEFPKEGPSILRIQQVVRGDSAAYFCAVSAEANEKLFFGSGTQLSVL.

The chain combines TRBV6-5 with TRBJ2-7, with D possibly matching TRBD1 (5 bases). The CDR3 extends over 15 amino acids. Looked up from germline, CDR1 is MNHEY and CDR2 is SVGAGI. The V end lost 0 bases, the J end lost 3 bases, and 12 bases lay between the germline ends. CDR3 nucleotides: TGTGCCAGCAGTTACTCTAGCAGGGTGGTCTACGAGCAGTACTTC. This translates into CASSYSSRVVYEQYF.

This clone appeared a single time. The J gene is TRBJ2-6, the V gene TRBV5-5; D is perhaps TRBD1 (5 bases). This CDR3 is built from 15 residues. Germline CDR1 SGHKS, CDR2 YYEKEE (reference sequence). The germline V and J ends were trimmed by 5 bases and 0 bases, with 9 bases remaining between them. In nucleotides, the CDR3 is TGTGCCAGCAGTTTGACAGCCTCTGGGGCCAACGTCCTGACTTTC. Encoded protein: CASSLTASGANVLTF. Full variable domain (rest looked up from reference TRBV5-5 and TRBJ2-6): DAGVTQSPTHLIKTRGQQVTLRCSPISGHKSVSWYQQVLGQGPQFIFQYYEKEERGRGNFPDRFSARQFPNYSSELNVNALLLGDSALYLCASSLTASGANVLTFGAGSRLTVL.

This chain joins TRBV5-1 and TRBJ1-4; no clear D gene. This CDR3 comprises 13 residues. Germline CDR1 reads SGHRS; CDR2 reads YFSETQ. With 3 bases removed from V and 6 bases from J, the gap between germline ends came to 9 bases. The CDR3 nucleotides are TGCGCCAGCAGCTCGGCCCAGGATGAAAAACTGTTTTTT. It specifies CASSSAQDEKLFF.

This clone was seen more than once but under ten times. The V call is TRBV7-2, the J call TRBJ2-2, with TRBD2 matching 7 bases. The trim removed 5 bases at V and 5 bases at J, leaving 11 bases unmatched. Looked up from germline, CDR1 is SGHTA and CDR2 is FQGNSA. The CDR3 extends over 16 amino acids. The CDR3 reads CASSRGLPPGTGELFF. DNA for the CDR3: TGTGCCAGCAGCCGGGGACTACCCCCTGGGACCGGGGAGCTGTTTTTT.

The rearrangement links TRBV27 to TRBJ1-1; 9 bases are shared with TRBD1. Germline CDR1 MNHEY, CDR2 SMNVEV (reference sequence). This CDR3 is built from 14 residues. J gave up 4 bases and V 4 bases, and 4 bases lay outside the gene matches. The CDR3 nucleotides read TGTGCCAGCAGTTCCCGGGACAGGGTCACTGAAGCTTTCTTT. This sequence encodes CASSSRDRVTEAFF.

A note on this clone: Other DNA sequences in the sample encode the same CDR3. The rearrangement uses TRBV5-4 and TRBJ2-5; 13 bases are a match to TRBD2. The V segment lost 3 bases and the J segment 4 bases; nucleotides outside the gene matches: 3. The V gene's germline CDR1 is SGHNT and CDR2 YYREEE (reference sequence). The CDR3 extends over 15 amino acids. This CDR3 reads CASSSRLAGGETQYF. The CDR3 nucleotides read TGTGCCAGCAGCTCCCGACTAGCGGGAGGAGAGACCCAGTACTTC.

V and J are TRBV29-1 and TRBJ2-3; no clear D. Germline CDR1 reads SQVTM; CDR2 reads ANQGSEA. The CDR3 is 16 residues long. Trimming removed 2 bases from V and 5 bases from J, with 20 bases in between. DNA for the CDR3: TGCAGCGTTGAATTGGCGAGCTCAAGATCTGTAGATACGCAGTATTTT. Translating it yields CSVELASSRSVDTQYF.

The J gene is TRBJ2-1, the V gene TRBV18; D ambiguous. This CDR3 region has 16 residues. Looked up from germline, CDR1 is KGHSH and CDR2 is LQKENI. V shed 0 bases and J shed 4 bases, with 13 bases lying between them. CDR3 loop: CASSPPLLSLYNEQFF. The DNA for the CDR3 is TGTGCCAGCTCACCACCCCTGCTTTCCCTATACAATGAGCAGTTCTTC.

The chain employs TRBV18 and TRBJ2-7, with 9 nucleotides matching TRBD2. CDR3 size: 17 residues. Germline V gene data show CDR1 as KGHSH and CDR2 as LQKENI. Trimming took 2 bases from V and 7 from J; bases not matched to a gene: 15. The DNA of the CDR3 is TGTGCCAGCTCACCAATGGAGACGGGACTAGCTCCAAGGGAGCAGTACTTC. This encodes CASSPMETGLAPREQYF.

The chain joins TRBV6-1 to TRBJ2-1; 12 nucleotides agree with TRBD2. The germline gives CDR1 MNHNS, CDR2 SASEGT. V trimming: 2 bases; J trimming: 2 bases; junction bases outside the gene matches: 4. There are 17 residues in the CDR3. CDR3 region: CASSEFWTSGTYNEQFF. CDR3 nucleotides: TGTGCCAGCAGTGAATTCTGGACTAGCGGGACCTACAATGAGCAGTTCTTC.

This clone was recorded once. The V call is TRBV11-2, the J call TRBJ1-2; TRBD1 is a possible D gene (6 bases). V lost 5 bases and J 8 bases, leaving 18 bases between the germline ends. This CDR3 is built from 14 residues. In germline, CDR1 is SGHAT, CDR2 FQNNGV. For the CDR3, the DNA is TGTGCCAGCAGCCCGGGCCACAGGGTTGGAGGCTACACCTTC. Translated: CASSPGHRVGGYTF.

In this sample, this clone turned up many times. The chain links TRBV28 to TRBJ2-5, with TRBD1 matching over 10 bases. The V and J ends lost 6 bases and 3 bases, in that order; junction bases with no gene match: 7. The CDR3 is made up of 15 amino acids. The germline gives CDR1 MDHEN, CDR2 SYDVKM. CDR3 sequence: CASSPGTGAKETQYF. In DNA form, the CDR3 reads TGTGCCAGCAGCCCCGGGACAGGGGCCAAAGAGACCCAGTACTTC.

DNA for the CDR3: TGTGCCAGCAGCCAAGTGGCTGGCTATAGCAATCAGCCCCAGCATTTT. Translated, it gives CASSQVAGYSNQPQHF. The gene calls are TRBV7-9 and TRBJ1-5, with D uncertain. The V gene's germline CDR1 is SEHNR and CDR2 FQNEAQ (reference sequence). The CDR3 loop spans 16 amino acids. Trimming shortened V by 5 bases and J by 0 bases, and 14 bases separated the two germline ends.

The chain links TRBV5-1 to TRBJ2-1; D may correspond to TRBD1 or TRBD2 (5 bases each). Germline CDR1 is SGHRS and CDR2 is YFSETQ. The ends were cut back, 1 base at V and 2 bases at J, with 10 bases in the middle. CDR3 length: 15 residues. The CDR3 is CASSLLGDAYNEQFF. The CDR3 DNA follows: TGCGCCAGCAGCTTGTTAGGGGACGCCTACAATGAGCAGTTCTTC.

The count of this clone is one. Only one base separates this from a far larger clonotype, so it likely reflects a read error. The chain carries TRBV5-6 and TRBJ2-7; no reliable D call. This CDR3 comprises 11 residues. Germline V CDR1 and CDR2: SGHDT, YYEEEE. V lost 3 bases and J 3 bases, leaving 4 bases between the germline ends. The CDR3 bases are TGTGCCAGCAGCTCATTCTACGAGCAGTACTTC. Translated: CASSSFYEQYF. The full variable domain, with the rest looked up from reference TRBV5-6 and TRBJ2-7, is DAGVTQSPTHLIKTRGQQVTLRCSPKSGHDTVSWYQQALGQGPQFIFQYYEEEERQRGNFPDRFSGHQFPNYSSELNVNALLLGDSALYLCASSSFYEQYFGPGTRLTVT.

The rearrangement joins TRBV6-5 to TRBJ1-5; possibly TRBD1 for D (6 bases). The CDR3 is 15 amino acids. The V gene's germline CDR1 is MNHEY and CDR2 SVGAGI. V lost 6 bases, J lost 2 bases, and 14 bases lay in between. CDR3 sequence reads: CASSPGAHGNQPQHF. The CDR3, as DNA: TGTGCCAGCAGCCCAGGGGCGCACGGCAATCAGCCCCAGCATTTT.

This clone was detected once. J is TRBJ2-5 and V is TRBV7-9, with D perhaps matching TRBD1 or TRBD2 (5 bases each). V gave up 3 bases and J gave up 2 bases, with 16 bases separating them. This CDR3 has 16 residues. Looked up from germline, CDR1 is SEHNR and CDR2 is FQNEAQ (reference sequence). The CDR3 is CASSLDTLGRQETQYF. The CDR3 DNA follows: TGTGCCAGCAGCTTGGACACTCTGGGACGGCAAGAGACCCAGTACTTC. The whole variable domain, filled in from reference TRBV7-9 and TRBJ2-5, reads DTGVSQNPRHKITKRGQNVTFRCDPISEHNRLYWYRQTLGQGPEFLTYFQNEAQLEKSRLLSDRFSAERPKGSFSTLEIQRTEQGDSAMYLCASSLDTLGRQETQYFGPGTRLLVL.

The rearrangement joins TRBV13 to TRBJ2-1; weak D call: TRBD1 (6 bases). CDR3 length: 14 residues. The germline V gene has CDR1 PRHDT and CDR2 FYEKMQ (reference sequence). The V gene lost 4 bases and the J gene lost 9 bases, with 16 bases spanning the gap. In nucleotides, the CDR3 is TGTGCCAGCAGCTCAACCCGGACAGTCGGTGAGCAGTTCTTC. Protein sequence: CASSSTRTVGEQFF.

The V and J genes are TRBV4-2 and TRBJ1-1; 9 nucleotides line up with TRBD1. Unmatched junction bases numbered 5, after V lost 1 base and J lost 2 bases. Germline CDR1 reads LGHNA; CDR2 reads YNFKEQ. The length of the CDR3 is 16 residues. The CDR3 reads CASSQASDRGNTEAFF. The CDR3 DNA follows: TGTGCCAGCAGCCAAGCCTCGGACAGGGGAAACACTGAAGCTTTCTTT.